This TCR beta chain was identified during a study of blood T cell repertoires in COVID-19 (dated by TCRdb to 2018 to 2021). Turning to the overall study: The collaborator samples originated in the United States, Italy and Spain and spanned the acute and convalescent phases of COVID-19. The prospective study material was composed of cDNA or gDNA derived from T cells, B-cell-depleted T cells, or PBMCs. Subjects who had been exposed to COVID-19, were actively infected with it, or had recovered from it provided the deeply sampled blood TCRbeta repertoires that made up the dataset. The repertoires were released in a freely available public database intended as a resource for research on the immune response to SARS-CoV-2. Samples were obtained from the ongoing ImmuneRACE study (first 160 participants) and from some 1,200 subjects provided by 6 global collaborators. Nearly every sample came with metadata listing a de-identified subject ID, COVID-19 status, age in years and sex. HLA class I and class II types, where available, came from metadata supplied by the sample provider rather than from assay-based typing.

The immunoSEQ Assay, a bias-controlled multiplex PCR, was used to amplify TCRbeta CDR3 regions from genomic DNA. Processing in the source paper ran as follows. Within the assay, amplification of reference gene primers was used to estimate how many nucleated cells each sample contained. To quantify the absolute abundance of each unique TCRbeta CDR3 rearrangement, sequence reads were collapsed and filtered. For each sample, productive Simpson clonality was calculated as the square root of Simpson's diversity index across productive rearrangements. Entries here come from immuneACCESS through TCRdb and include only in-frame sequences with V and J called. Some clones fail to appear in such tables; in the studies checked, an unresolved V gene covers under half of the shortfall, and the cause of the remainder is unknown. V and J calls and clone size come straight from that table; D and trimming were deduced from the DNA. In all, the sample holds about 360,000 clones, and approximately 86% of those were seen once. The top ten constitute under 8.5% of the sample.

One collaborating source in Seattle enrolled patients while the patients were actively infected and followed the patients over time throughout the course of disease. Collaborating institutions collected whole blood in K2EDTA tubes following their own protocols. For TCRbeta analysis, collaborator samples were shipped as frozen whole blood, as isolated PBMCs, or as DNA extracted from either sample type. Regarding this clone: Its recognized antigen is unknown. The record has no base qualities; no much larger clone is one base away.

Points the paper makes about the study in general: The amount of clinical and demographic metadata varied by source and participant and was provided uncurated.

The source material was peripheral blood. The source is a woman aged 55 to 70 with COVID-19, enrolled during active disease.

The DNA sequence follows: TGCAGCGCAAACCGGGACAGCCAAGAGACCCAGTACTTC. The resulting protein is CSANRDSQETQYF. The rearranged segments are TRBV29-1 and TRBJ2-5, and TRBD1 matches 7 of the central bases. The V end gives up 7 bases and the J end 1 base, leaving 6 bases in the junction not matched to a gene. CDR1 and CDR2 are drawn from the germline V gene: SQVTM, ANQGSEA. The CDR3 has 13 amino acids, counting the end cysteine and phenylalanine. Kept here is only the CDR3 DNA, which spans 39 bases and is read in frame from base 1.